The clone carrying this TCR beta chain was detected ten times or more. Unique molecular identifiers were used to barcode this TCRbeta library. MiXCR was run by TCRdb on the PCR reads, yielding one entry per CDR3 protein. This table holds approximately 490,000 distinct CDR3 sequences, around 13% found once. This sample is drawn from a study of T-cell reconstitution after alpha-beta-depleted transplantation in children. Germline V CDR1 and CDR2: SGHRS, YFSETQ. This CDR3 is 13 amino acids long. The V end lost 1 base, the J end lost 7 bases, and 8 bases lay between the germline ends. The chain recombines TRBV5-1 with TRBJ2-2; D uncertain. The sequence derives from a human donor who donated a stem cell graft to a child with combined immunodeficiency. The input for sequencing was PBMCs from the stem cell graft donor, taken from the stem cell graft. CDR3 DNA sequence: TGCGCCAGCAGCTTGCCACCTCGCGGGGAGCTGTTTTTT. Its translation is CASSLPPRGELFF.